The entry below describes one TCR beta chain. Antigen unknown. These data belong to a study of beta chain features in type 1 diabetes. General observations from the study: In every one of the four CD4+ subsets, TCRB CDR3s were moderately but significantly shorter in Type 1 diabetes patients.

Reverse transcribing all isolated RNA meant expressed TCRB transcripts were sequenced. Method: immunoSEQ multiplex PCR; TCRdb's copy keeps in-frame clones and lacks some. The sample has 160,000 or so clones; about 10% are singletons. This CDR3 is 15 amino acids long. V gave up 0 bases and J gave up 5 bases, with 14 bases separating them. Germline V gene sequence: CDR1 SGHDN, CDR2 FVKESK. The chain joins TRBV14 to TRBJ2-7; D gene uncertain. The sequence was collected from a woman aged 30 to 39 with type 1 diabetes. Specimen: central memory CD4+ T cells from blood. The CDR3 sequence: CASSQDLVQAHEQYF. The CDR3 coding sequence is TGTGCCAGCAGCCAAGATCTTGTCCAAGCCCACGAGCAGTACTTC.